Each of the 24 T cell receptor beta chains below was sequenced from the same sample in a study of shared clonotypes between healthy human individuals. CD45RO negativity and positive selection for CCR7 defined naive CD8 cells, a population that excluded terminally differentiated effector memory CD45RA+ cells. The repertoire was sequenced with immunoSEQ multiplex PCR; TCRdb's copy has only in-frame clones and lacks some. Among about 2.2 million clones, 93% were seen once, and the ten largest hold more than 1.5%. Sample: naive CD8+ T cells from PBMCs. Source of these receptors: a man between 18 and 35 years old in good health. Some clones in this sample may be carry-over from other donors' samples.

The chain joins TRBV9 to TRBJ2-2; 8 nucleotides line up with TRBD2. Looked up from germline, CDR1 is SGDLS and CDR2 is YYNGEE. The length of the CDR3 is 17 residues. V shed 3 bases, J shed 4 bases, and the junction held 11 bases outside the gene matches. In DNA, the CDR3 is TGTGCCAGCAGCGCCATTCTGTATAGCGGGATCACCGGGGAGCTGTTTTTT. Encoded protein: CASSAILYSGITGELFF.

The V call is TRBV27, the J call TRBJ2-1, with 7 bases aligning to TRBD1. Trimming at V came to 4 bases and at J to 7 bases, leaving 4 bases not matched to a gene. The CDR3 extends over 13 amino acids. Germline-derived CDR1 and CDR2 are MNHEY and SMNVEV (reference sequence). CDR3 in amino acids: CASSSSTGNEQFF. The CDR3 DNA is TGTGCCAGCAGTTCGTCGACAGGGAATGAGCAGTTCTTC.

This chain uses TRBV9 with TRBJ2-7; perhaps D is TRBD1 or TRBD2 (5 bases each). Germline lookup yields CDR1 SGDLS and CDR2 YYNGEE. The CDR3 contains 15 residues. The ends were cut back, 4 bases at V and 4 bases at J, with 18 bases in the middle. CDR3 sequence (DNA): TGTGCCAGCAGCCCACCCGGGGCAGGTTCTTACGAGCAGTACTTC. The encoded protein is CASSPPGAGSYEQYF.

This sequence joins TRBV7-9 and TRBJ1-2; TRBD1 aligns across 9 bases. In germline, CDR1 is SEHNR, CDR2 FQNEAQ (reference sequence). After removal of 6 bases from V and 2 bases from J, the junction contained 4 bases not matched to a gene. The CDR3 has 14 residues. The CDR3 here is CASSKDRGNYGYTF. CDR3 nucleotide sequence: TGTGCCAGCAGTAAGGACAGGGGAAACTATGGCTACACCTTC.

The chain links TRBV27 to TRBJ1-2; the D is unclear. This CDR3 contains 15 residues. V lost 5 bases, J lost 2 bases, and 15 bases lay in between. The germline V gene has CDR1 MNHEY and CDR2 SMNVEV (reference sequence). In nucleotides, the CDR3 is TGTGCCAGCAGTCGCAGAGGGCACAAGAACTATGGCTACACCTTC. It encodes CASSRRGHKNYGYTF.

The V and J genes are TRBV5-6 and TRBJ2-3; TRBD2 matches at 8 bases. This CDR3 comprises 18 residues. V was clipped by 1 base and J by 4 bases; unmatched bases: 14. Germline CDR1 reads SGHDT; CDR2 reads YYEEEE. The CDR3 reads CASSLRAGRALGADTQYF. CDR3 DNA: TGTGCCAGCAGCTTGCGTGCCGGGAGGGCCTTAGGGGCAGATACGCAGTATTTT.

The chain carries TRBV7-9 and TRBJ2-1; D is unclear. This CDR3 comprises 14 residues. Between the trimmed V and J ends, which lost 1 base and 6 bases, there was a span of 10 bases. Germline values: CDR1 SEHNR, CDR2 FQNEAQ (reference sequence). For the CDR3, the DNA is TGTGCCAGCAGCTTAGATAGTCTGGCCAATGAGCAGTTCTTC. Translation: CASSLDSLANEQFF.

The CDR3 sequence is CAIRKDRGLFF. The CDR3, as DNA: TGTGCCATCAGGAAGGACAGGGGGCTGTTCTTT. The rearrangement links TRBV10-3 to TRBJ1-1; 11 nucleotides agree with TRBD1. CDR3 size: 11 residues. V lost 6 bases and J lost 14; bases outside the gene matches: 5. The germline V gene encodes CDR1 ENHRY and CDR2 SYGVKD.

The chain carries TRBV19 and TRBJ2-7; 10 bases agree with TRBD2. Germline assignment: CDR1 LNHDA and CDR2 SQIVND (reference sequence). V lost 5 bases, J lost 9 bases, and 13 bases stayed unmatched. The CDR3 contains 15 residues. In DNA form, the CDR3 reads TGTGCCAGTAGTCCTGACGAGGGACTAGCGTTCGTGCAGTACTTC. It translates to CASSPDEGLAFVQYF.

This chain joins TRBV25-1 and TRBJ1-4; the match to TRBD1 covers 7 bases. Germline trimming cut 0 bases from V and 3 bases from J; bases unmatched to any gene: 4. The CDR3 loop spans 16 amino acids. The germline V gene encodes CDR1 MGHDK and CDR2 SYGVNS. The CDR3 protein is CASSEYRDSANEKLFF. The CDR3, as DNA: TGTGCCAGCAGTGAATATAGGGACAGCGCTAATGAAAAACTGTTTTTT.

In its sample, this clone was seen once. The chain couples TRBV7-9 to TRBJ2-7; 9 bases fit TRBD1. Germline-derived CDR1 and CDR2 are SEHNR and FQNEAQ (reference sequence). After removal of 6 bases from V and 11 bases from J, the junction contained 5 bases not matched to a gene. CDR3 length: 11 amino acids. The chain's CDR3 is CASRVQGAEYF. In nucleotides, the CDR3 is TGTGCCAGCAGGGTACAGGGGGCAGAGTACTTC.

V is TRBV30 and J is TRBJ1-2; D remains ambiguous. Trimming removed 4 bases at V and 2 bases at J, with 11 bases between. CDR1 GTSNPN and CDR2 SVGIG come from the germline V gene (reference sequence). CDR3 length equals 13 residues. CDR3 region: CAWTSGLNYGYTF. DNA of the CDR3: TGTGCCTGGACTTCCGGACTGAACTATGGCTACACCTTC.

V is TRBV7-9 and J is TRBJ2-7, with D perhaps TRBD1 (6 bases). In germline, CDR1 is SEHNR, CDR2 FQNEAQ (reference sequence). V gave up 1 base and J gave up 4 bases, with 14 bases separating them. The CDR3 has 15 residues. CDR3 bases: TGTGCCAGCAGCTTAGGGGCAGGGGTAGGTTACGAGCAGTACTTC. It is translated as CASSLGAGVGYEQYF.

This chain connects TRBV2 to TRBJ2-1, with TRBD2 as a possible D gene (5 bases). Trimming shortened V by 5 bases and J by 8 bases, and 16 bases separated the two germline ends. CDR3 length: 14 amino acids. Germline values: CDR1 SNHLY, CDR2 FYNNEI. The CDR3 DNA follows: TGTGCCAGCAGTAAGAGGGCAGCTCAGGATGAGCAGTTCTTC. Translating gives CASSKRAAQDEQFF.

The CDR3 sequence: CASSLQGPEQYF. CDR3 nucleotide sequence: TGTGCCAGCAGCTTACAGGGTCCCGAGCAGTACTTC. The chain employs TRBV5-5 and TRBJ2-7; TRBD1 is a possible D gene (6 bases). Germline values: CDR1 SGHKS, CDR2 YYEKEE (reference sequence). The V gene lost 2 bases and the J gene lost 6 bases, with 9 bases spanning the gap. The CDR3 totals 12 residues.

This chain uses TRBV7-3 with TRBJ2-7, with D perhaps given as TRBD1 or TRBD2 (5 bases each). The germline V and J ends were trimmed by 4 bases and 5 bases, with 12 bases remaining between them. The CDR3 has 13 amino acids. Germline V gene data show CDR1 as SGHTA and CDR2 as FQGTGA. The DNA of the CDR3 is TGTGCCAGCAGCTCAGGGACCGTTAACGAGCAGTACTTC. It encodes CASSSGTVNEQYF.

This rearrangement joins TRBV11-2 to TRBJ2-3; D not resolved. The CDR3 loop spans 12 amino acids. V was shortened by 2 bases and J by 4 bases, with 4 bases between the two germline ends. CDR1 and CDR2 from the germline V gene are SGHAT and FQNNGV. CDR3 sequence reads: CASSLFADTQYF. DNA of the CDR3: TGTGCCAGCAGCTTATTCGCAGATACGCAGTATTTT.

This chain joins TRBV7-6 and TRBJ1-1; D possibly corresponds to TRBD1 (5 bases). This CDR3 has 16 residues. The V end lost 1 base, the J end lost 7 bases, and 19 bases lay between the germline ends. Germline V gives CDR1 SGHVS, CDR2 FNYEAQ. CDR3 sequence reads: CASSLVMRGPSGEAFF. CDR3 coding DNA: TGTGCCAGCAGCTTAGTCATGAGGGGCCCTTCAGGTGAAGCTTTCTTT.

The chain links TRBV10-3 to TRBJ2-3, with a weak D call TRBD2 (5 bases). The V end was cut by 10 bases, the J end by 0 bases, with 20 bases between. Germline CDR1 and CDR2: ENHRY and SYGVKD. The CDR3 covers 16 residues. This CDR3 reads CATLGRALSSTDTQYF. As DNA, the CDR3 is TGTGCCACCCTCGGGCGGGCCTTATCTAGCACAGATACGCAGTATTTT.

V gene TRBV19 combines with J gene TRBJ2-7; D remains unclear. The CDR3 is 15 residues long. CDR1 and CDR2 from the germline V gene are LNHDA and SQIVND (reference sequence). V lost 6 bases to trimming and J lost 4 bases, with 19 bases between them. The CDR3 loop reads CASSKTGAYTYEQYF. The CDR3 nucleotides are TGTGCCAGTAGCAAGACCGGAGCCTACACTTACGAGCAGTACTTC.

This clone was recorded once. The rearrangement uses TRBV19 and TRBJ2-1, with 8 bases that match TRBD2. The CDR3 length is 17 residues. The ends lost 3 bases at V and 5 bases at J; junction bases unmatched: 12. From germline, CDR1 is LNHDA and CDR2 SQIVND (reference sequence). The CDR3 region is CASSISGRSSPHNEQFF. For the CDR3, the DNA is TGTGCCAGTAGTATCAGCGGGAGATCCTCACCCCACAATGAGCAGTTCTTC.

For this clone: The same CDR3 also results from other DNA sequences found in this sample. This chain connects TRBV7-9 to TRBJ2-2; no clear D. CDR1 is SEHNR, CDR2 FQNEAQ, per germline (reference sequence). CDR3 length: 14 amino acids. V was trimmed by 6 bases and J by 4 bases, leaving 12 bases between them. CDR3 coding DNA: TGTGCCAGCAGTCTCAGCCCGGGCACCGGGGAGCTGTTTTTT. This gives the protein CASSLSPGTGELFF.

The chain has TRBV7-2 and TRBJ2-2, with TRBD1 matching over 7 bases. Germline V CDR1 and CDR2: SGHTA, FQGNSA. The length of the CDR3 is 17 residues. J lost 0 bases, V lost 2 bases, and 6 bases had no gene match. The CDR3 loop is CASSLRDRVTNTGELFF. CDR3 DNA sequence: TGTGCCAGCAGCTTACGGGACAGAGTAACGAACACCGGGGAGCTGTTTTTT.

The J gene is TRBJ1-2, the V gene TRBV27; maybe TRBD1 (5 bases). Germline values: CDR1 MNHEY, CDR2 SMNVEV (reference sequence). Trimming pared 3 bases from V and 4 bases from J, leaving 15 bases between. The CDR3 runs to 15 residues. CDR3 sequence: CASSFERQGGYGYTF. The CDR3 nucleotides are TGTGCCAGCAGTTTCGAGAGGCAGGGCGGCTATGGCTACACCTTC.